This entry lists 27 T cell receptor beta chains sequenced from one sample in a study of blood T cell repertoires in COVID-19. Assay: immunoSEQ multiplex PCR; the TCRdb copy retains only in-frame clones and omits some. The sample has 50,000 or so clones; less than 95% are singletons. Sequencing was done on a sample of peripheral blood. These receptors all stem from a man between 65 and 80 years old with active COVID-19.

V and J are TRBV5-4 and TRBJ1-1; TRBD1 agrees at 11 bases. Per the germline V gene, CDR1 is SGHNT and CDR2 is YYREEE (reference sequence). The CDR3 has 15 residues. Germline trimming cut 2 bases from V and 2 bases from J; bases unmatched to any gene: 2. The CDR3 here is CASSFGTGGNTEAFF. CDR3 coding DNA: TGTGCCAGCAGCTTTGGGACAGGGGGTAACACTGAAGCTTTCTTT.

The chain joins TRBV4-1 to TRBJ2-7; 7 nucleotides line up with TRBD2. The germline CDR1 and CDR2 sequences are MGHRA and YSYEKL. The CDR3 covers 13 residues. Trimming cost V 0 bases and J 6 bases; bases outside gene matches: 2. CDR3 sequence (DNA): TGCGCCAGCAGCCAAGAGGCTAGCGGCGAGCAGTACTTC. This sequence encodes CASSQEASGEQYF.

This clone appeared a few times. V is TRBV7-9 and J is TRBJ1-3; weak D call: TRBD1 (6 bases). CDR1 is SEHNR, CDR2 FQNEAQ, per germline (reference sequence). V was trimmed by 5 bases and J by 0 bases, leaving 14 bases between them. The length of the CDR3 is 16 residues. CDR3 nucleotide sequence: TGTGCCAGCAGCCCTAGGGGGAAGAGCTCTGGAAACACCATATATTTT. Translated: CASSPRGKSSGNTIYF. The entire variable domain, with the rest obtained from reference TRBV7-9 and TRBJ1-3, is as follows: DTGVSQNPRHKITKRGQNVTFRCDPISEHNRLYWYRQTLGQGPEFLTYFQNEAQLEKSRLLSDRFSAERPKGSFSTLEIQRTEQGDSAMYLCASSPRGKSSGNTIYFGEGSWLTVV.

V is TRBV9 and J is TRBJ1-5; 11 nucleotides agree with TRBD1. Germline lookup yields CDR1 SGDLS and CDR2 YYNGEE. This CDR3 comprises 16 residues. V lost 0 bases to trimming and J lost 6 bases; unmatched junction nucleotides: 5. The CDR3 reads CASSVGTGGQSQPQHF. CDR3 DNA: TGTGCCAGCAGCGTAGGGACAGGGGGCCAAAGTCAGCCCCAGCATTTT.

The chain couples TRBV6-6 to TRBJ1-2, with D unclear. The ends were cut back, 6 bases at V and 8 bases at J, with 10 bases in the middle. The CDR3 contains 11 residues. In germline, CDR1 is MNHNY, CDR2 SVGAGI (reference sequence). This CDR3 reads CASRPSEGYTF. The CDR3 DNA sequence: TGTGCCAGCAGGCCGTCTGAGGGCTACACCTTC.

The rearrangement links TRBV6-1 to TRBJ2-7; D is possibly TRBD2 (5 bases). This CDR3 region has 16 residues. Per the germline V gene, CDR1 is MNHNS and CDR2 is SASEGT. The V gene lost 1 base and the J gene lost 3 bases, with 16 bases spanning the gap. The CDR3 here is CASSEEEGFLRYEQYF. CDR3 DNA: TGTGCCAGCAGTGAAGAAGAGGGTTTCCTACGCTACGAGCAGTACTTC.

The genes are TRBV19 and TRBJ2-1, with D possibly TRBD1 on 5 matching bases. Per germline, CDR1 LNHDA and CDR2 SQIVND (reference sequence). V was clipped by 6 bases and J by 3 bases, with 12 bases between them. The CDR3 covers 14 residues. The CDR3 spells CASSSRTLYNEQFF. The CDR3 coding sequence is TGTGCCAGTAGCTCCCGGACACTCTACAATGAGCAGTTCTTC.

The genes are TRBV6-6 and TRBJ2-3; 7 bases match TRBD1. The CDR3 is 15 residues long. V lost 7 bases, J lost 2 bases, and 9 bases stayed unmatched. Germline loops: CDR1 MNHNY, CDR2 SVGAGI (reference sequence). In DNA form, the CDR3 reads TGTGCCAGCATTACTAGACAGGGTAACACAGATACGCAGTATTTT. It translates to CASITRQGNTDTQYF.

The sample holds one count of this clone. The chain carries TRBV19 and TRBJ1-6, with 10 positions matching TRBD1. Losses at the gene ends were 10 bases for V and 7 bases for J; bases not matched to a gene: 4. The CDR3 is made up of 13 amino acids. The germline V gene has CDR1 LNHDA and CDR2 SQIVND (reference sequence). The CDR3 is CATRTGGNSPLHF. The CDR3 bases are TGTGCCACCCGGACAGGGGGAAATTCACCCCTCCACTTT.

The chain recombines TRBV9 with TRBJ1-2; 8 positions match TRBD1. V was clipped by 4 bases and J by 4 bases; unmatched bases: 9. The CDR3 has 15 amino acids. Germline CDR1 SGDLS, CDR2 YYNGEE. The CDR3 loop reads CASSQREDRGYGYTF. In DNA form, the CDR3 reads TGTGCCAGCAGCCAAAGGGAAGACAGGGGCTATGGCTACACCTTC.

The chain carries TRBV5-1 and TRBJ2-5; D gene ambiguous. Germline V gene lookup returns CDR1 SGHRS and CDR2 YFSETQ. The CDR3 is made up of 14 amino acids. Trimming cost V 1 base and J 2 bases, with 9 bases left between them. The CDR3 nucleotides are TGCGCCAGCAGCTTGTGGCAGAAGCAAGAGACCCAGTACTTC. Translation: CASSLWQKQETQYF.

The chain links TRBV7-8 to TRBJ1-3; tentative D call: TRBD1 (6 bases). This CDR3 spans 19 amino acids. CDR1 SGHVS and CDR2 FQNEAQ come from the germline V gene. V lost 1 base, J lost 0 bases, and 19 bases lay in between. CDR3 sequence: CASSLEPRTVTSSGNTIYF. CDR3 nucleotide sequence: TGTGCCAGCAGCTTAGAGCCTAGGACAGTGACGAGCTCTGGAAACACCATATATTTT.

Note on this clone: In the same sample, other DNA sequences code for this CDR3. The chain is built from TRBV5-1 and TRBJ1-4, with 7 bases that match TRBD1. The germline V gene has CDR1 SGHRS and CDR2 YFSETQ. The CDR3 is 14 residues long. The ends lost 5 bases at V and 3 bases at J; junction bases unmatched: 4. CDR3 bases: TGCGCCAGCAGTTCTACAGGGGCTAATGAAAAACTGTTTTTT. Its protein product is CASSSTGANEKLFF.

This chain joins TRBV28 and TRBJ1-1; no reliable D call. Looked up from germline, CDR1 is MDHEN and CDR2 is SYDVKM. The CDR3 has 15 amino acids. With 3 bases removed from V and 1 base from J, the gap between germline ends came to 12 bases. The CDR3 coding sequence is TGTGCCAGCAGTTTTCCGGGGTCGAGGAACACTGAAGCTTTCTTT. Translation gives CASSFPGSRNTEAFF.

The gene calls are TRBV29-1 and TRBJ1-1; D perhaps matches TRBD1 (5 bases). In germline, CDR1 is SQVTM, CDR2 ANQGSEA. Trimming removed 3 bases from V and 8 bases from J, with 13 bases in between. The CDR3 is 12 amino acids. The CDR3 DNA follows: TGCAGCGTTGATAAGACAGAGATCGAAGCTTTCTTT. Protein sequence: CSVDKTEIEAFF.

The rearrangement uses TRBV3-1 (or the pseudogene TRBV3-2) and TRBJ1-4, with D unresolved. V dropped 5 bases and J dropped 2 bases, with 12 bases sitting between them. Germline V gene data show CDR1 as LGHDT and CDR2 as YNNKEL (reference sequence). The CDR3 length is 15 residues. In nucleotides, the CDR3 is TGTGCCAGCAGCGCAGCCGGGATCACTAATGAAAAACTGTTTTTT. Translation gives CASSAAGITNEKLFF.

The chain employs TRBV5-1 and TRBJ1-4; D may be TRBD1 (5 bases). V dropped 7 bases and J dropped 6 bases, with 16 bases sitting between them. The CDR3 is made up of 14 amino acids. Germline CDR1 and CDR2: SGHRS and YFSETQ. In DNA, the CDR3 is TGCGCCAGCCAAGACACTGGGGCTGATGAAAAACTGTTTTTT. Translation gives CASQDTGADEKLFF.

V gene TRBV5-1 combines with J gene TRBJ2-4, with 9 bases that match TRBD1. The germline V gene encodes CDR1 SGHRS and CDR2 YFSETQ. V lost 0 bases, J lost 7 bases, and 2 bases stayed unmatched. The CDR3 is made up of 14 amino acids. The CDR3 DNA follows: TGCGCCAGCAGCTTGGCACAGGGGGCGAACATTCAGTACTTC. Translating it yields CASSLAQGANIQYF. Complete variable domain (other parts from reference TRBV5-1 and TRBJ2-4): KAGVTQTPRYLIKTRGQQVTLSCSPISGHRSVSWYQQTPGQGLQFLFEYFSETQRNKGNFPGRFSGRQFSNSRSEMNVSTLELGDSALYLCASSLAQGANIQYFGAGTRLSVL.

The V gene is TRBV6-1, the J gene TRBJ1-5; D is unclear. The CDR3 consists of 16 residues. The V end lost 1 base, the J end lost 0 bases, and 10 bases lay between the germline ends. Looked up from germline, CDR1 is MNHNS and CDR2 is SASEGT. For the CDR3, the DNA is TGTGCCAGCAGTGAAGTACGGGTGTATAGCAATCAGCCCCAGCATTTT. Translating it yields CASSEVRVYSNQPQHF.

The V and J genes are TRBV6-6 and TRBJ1-5, with D possibly TRBD1 on 5 matching bases. In germline, CDR1 is MNHNY, CDR2 SVGAGI (reference sequence). The CDR3 covers 16 residues. V was shortened by 5 bases and J by 4 bases, with 18 bases between the two germline ends. The CDR3 loop reads CASSRTVGEGNQPQHF. The CDR3 DNA sequence: TGTGCCAGCAGTCGAACGGTGGGGGAGGGTAATCAGCCCCAGCATTTT.

The chain carries TRBV3-1 (or the pseudogene TRBV3-2) and TRBJ2-5, with 7 positions matching TRBD2. Germline trimming cut 3 bases from V and 2 bases from J; bases unmatched to any gene: 3. CDR3 length: 14 residues. From germline, CDR1 is LGHDT and CDR2 YNNKEL (reference sequence). CDR3 protein: CASSQAGLQETQYF. Written as DNA, the CDR3 is TGTGCCAGCAGCCAGGCGGGACTACAAGAGACCCAGTACTTC.

The chain employs TRBV30 and TRBJ1-4, with D possibly matching TRBD1 (5 bases). The ends were cut back, 3 bases at V and 2 bases at J, with 13 bases in the middle. The germline CDR1 and CDR2 sequences are GTSNPN and SVGIG (reference sequence). This CDR3 is built from 15 residues. The DNA of the CDR3 is TGTGCCTGGAGATCACGACAGCTTACTAATGAAAAACTGTTTTTT. Protein sequence: CAWRSRQLTNEKLFF.

The chain recombines TRBV11-2 with TRBJ2-7; 8 positions agree with TRBD1. Germline lookup yields CDR1 SGHAT and CDR2 FQNNGV. CDR3 length: 15 residues. The V and J ends lost 0 bases and 8 bases, in that order; junction bases with no gene match: 9. In DNA, the CDR3 is TGTGCCAGCAGCTTAGACGGACAGGGAAGATTTCAGCAGTACTTC. This codes for CASSLDGQGRFQQYF.

The J gene is TRBJ2-1, the V gene TRBV6-5; maybe TRBD2 (5 bases). The CDR3 has 11 residues. With 6 bases removed from V and 8 bases from J, the gap between germline ends came to 8 bases. Germline loops: CDR1 MNHEY, CDR2 SVGAGI. The DNA for the CDR3 is TGTGCCAGCAGCCAGCGGTATGAGCAGTTCTTC. Protein: CASSQRYEQFF.

The genes are TRBV30 and TRBJ1-2; D not resolved. Trimming removed 1 base from V and 3 bases from J, with 9 bases in between. Germline V gene data show CDR1 as GTSNPN and CDR2 as SVGIG (reference sequence). This CDR3 has 13 residues. CDR3 protein: CAWSGGGHYGYTF. The CDR3 nucleotides are TGTGCCTGGAGTGGGGGAGGTCACTATGGCTACACCTTC.

This clone was counted a single time. The chain employs TRBV2 and TRBJ2-3, with 9 nucleotides matching TRBD2. J was trimmed by 0 bases and V by 0 bases; bases with no gene match: 1. The CDR3 is 16 residues long. Per germline, CDR1 SNHLY and CDR2 FYNNEI. For the CDR3, the DNA is TGTGCCAGCAGTGAAGCGCTAGCGGGAAGCACAGATACGCAGTATTTT. Translated: CASSEALAGSTDTQYF.

V and J are TRBV19 and TRBJ1-2; TRBD1 matches 9 bases. V shed 5 bases, J shed 5 bases, and the junction held 9 bases outside the gene matches. The CDR3 sequence is 15 residues long. CDR1 is LNHDA and CDR2 is SQIVND in the germline V gene (reference sequence). CDR3 loop: CASSETRTGVYGYTF. DNA of the CDR3: TGTGCCAGTAGTGAAACGCGGACAGGGGTGTATGGCTACACCTTC.